This paragraph covers one T cell receptor beta chain sequence. The antigen is not known. The source of the sample is a study of tumor-infiltrating lymphocytes in primary liver carcinoma. Co-extraction yielded RNA and DNA from around 20-30 mg of unsorted bulk tissue. V lost 0 bases to trimming and J lost 5 bases; unmatched junction nucleotides: 17. This CDR3 is built from 21 residues. Germline CDR1 reads LGHNA; CDR2 reads YSLEER. Starting from 500 ng of total RNA, TCR beta cDNA was produced with a primer in the constant region. For TCR beta, libraries were produced by three nested multiplex PCR rounds using slightly modified ARM-PCR. Rounds one and two of PCR, each of roughly 10 cycles, were primed with TRBV1-TRBV30 forward primers and a C-beta reverse primer. TCRdb re-called the multiplex PCR reads with MiXCR, one entry per CDR3 protein. The sample contains approximately 190,000 distinct CDR3 sequences, around four fifths of which appear only once.

Study-wide results and caveats: Relative to blood, tumors carried a significantly larger fraction of the repertoire in their top 250 clones (p = 0.039).

Sequencing used tumor tissue from primary liver carcinoma. This sequence joins TRBV4-3 and TRBJ2-1; TRBD2 agrees at 12 bases. The TCR originated in a man aged 40-49 years with primary liver carcinoma and hepatitis B virus infection. CDR3 DNA: TGCGCCAGCAGCCAAGATTTTCGCGGGACATGGACTAGCGGGAACAACAATGAGCAGTTCTTC. This encodes CASSQDFRGTWTSGNNNEQFF.